A selection of T cell receptor beta chains follows, all from one sample in a study of identical twins. MiXCR, applied by TCRdb to the 5' RACE reads, yields one record per CDR3 protein. Of fewer than 650,000 distinct CDR3 sequences listed, approximately 10% were seen once; the top ten hold approximately 3.2%. In addition, the sample was reused for a study of yellow fever vaccine responses in identical twins.

The sample consisted of PBMCs. Receptors originate from a woman between 18 and 29 years old in good health. Each CDR3 is given with its conserved first and last residue. A D gene is named only where the DNA matches it firmly. Only some rows state a clone size, as once, few, many or a class for expanded clones.

TGTGCCAGCAGCCTGGGACTACCGGGGGCAGATACGCAGTATTTT	CASSLGLPGADTQYF	TRBD2	TRBV3-1	TRBJ2-3	-
TGCAGTGCTAGAGATGGGTTTTCGAGAGGGGGAATAACCGGGGAGCTGTTTTTT	CSARDGFSRGGITGELFF	-	TRBV20-1	TRBJ2-2	few
TGCAGCGTTGTACTACAGGGAAGCTCCTACGAGCAGTACTTC	CSVVLQGSSYEQYF	-	TRBV29-1	TRBJ2-7	many
TGTGCCAGCAGCTTCGGACAGGCGACAGATACGCAGTATTTT	CASSFGQATDTQYF	TRBD1	TRBV11-2	TRBJ2-3	few
TGTGCCAGCAGTTCAAACGGGGGGCTCGAGCAGTACTTC	CASSSNGGLEQYF	-	TRBV27	TRBJ2-7	many
TGTGCCAGCAGCTCCGGCCTTCTTGTTAAGTACTTC	CASSSGLLVKYF	-	TRBV7-2	TRBJ2-7	few
TGCAGCGCCTCCCTCGGGAGAAGAAATACGCAGTATTTT	CSASLGRRNTQYF	-	TRBV29-1	TRBJ2-3	many
TGCGCCAGCACCACCCTGGGACAGGGTGACTATGGCTACACCTTC	CASTTLGQGDYGYTF	TRBD1	TRBV4-3	TRBJ1-2	many
TGTGCCAGCAACCCCGGGACCGGGGAGCTGTTTTTT	CASNPGTGELFF	-	TRBV3-1	TRBJ2-2	few
TGTGCCAGCAGCTTTGGCCCCTTGTCGAGGGAGGCTGAAGCTTTCTTT	CASSFGPLSREAEAFF	-	TRBV5-5	TRBJ1-1	many
TGTGCCAGCAAGAATACCCTTAGCAAAACCCTCAAAAACATTCAGTACTTC	CASKNTLSKTLKNIQYF	-	TRBV28	TRBJ2-4	many
TGCGCCAGCAGCCCCTACCGGGACAGGGGTTTCACAGATACGCAGTATTTT	CASSPYRDRGFTDTQYF	TRBD1	TRBV5-1	TRBJ2-3	-
TGTGCCAGTAGTTCCATAACTAGCGGTGACTACAATGAGCAGTTCTTC	CASSSITSGDYNEQFF	TRBD2	TRBV19	TRBJ2-1	once
TGCGCCAGCAGCCCAACCCGGGACAGGGGCGGGCAGTTCTTC	CASSPTRDRGGQFF	TRBD1	TRBV5-1	TRBJ2-1	many
TGCGCCAGCGGCTACAGAGCGGGAGGGCCCAATGAGCAGTTCTTC	CASGYRAGGPNEQFF	TRBD2	TRBV5-1	TRBJ2-1	-
TGTGCCAGCAGCTTAGTAGGGGCCTATAACACTGAAGCTTTCTTT	CASSLVGAYNTEAFF	-	TRBV7-2	TRBJ1-1	-
TGTGCCACCAGGGGACTAGCGGGGGGGCGACCCGGGGGGAGCTCCTACAATGAGCAGTTCTTC	CATRGLAGGRPGGSSYNEQFF	TRBD2	TRBV6-6	TRBJ2-1	-
TGCGCCAGCAGCCAAGATCGGGACTACGAGCAGTACTTC	CASSQDRDYEQYF	-	TRBV4-3	TRBJ2-7	many
TGTGCCAGCATCCTGGGACAGGGGAGCAATCAGCCCCAGCATTTT	CASILGQGSNQPQHF	TRBD1	TRBV28	TRBJ1-5	many
TGTGCTAGTGGTTTAGGGACAGAAGGAATGAACACTGAAGCTTTCTTT	CASGLGTEGMNTEAFF	TRBD1	TRBV12-5	TRBJ1-1	-
TGTGCCAGCAGCCCCGGGACTAGCGGGAGTTTGGCCACAGATACGCAGTATTTT	CASSPGTSGSLATDTQYF	TRBD2	TRBV6-4	TRBJ2-3	-
TGTGCCAGCAGCTTAGGGGTTCGTTACGAGCAGTACTTC	CASSLGVRYEQYF	-	TRBV7-2	TRBJ2-7	-
TGTGCCAGCAGCCCTCCGGGGGGTTTCACCGGGGAGCTGTTTTTT	CASSPPGGFTGELFF	TRBD2	TRBV28	TRBJ2-2	few
TGTGCCTGGAGTGTGGGACTAGCGGAAAGCTCCTACAATGAGCAGTTCTTC	CAWSVGLAESSYNEQFF	TRBD2	TRBV30	TRBJ2-1	-
TGTGCCACCAGCAGATCTCAGGCAGTCGAATCCTACGAGCAGTACTTC	CATSRSQAVESYEQYF	-	TRBV15	TRBJ2-7	few
TGTGCCAGCAGCCCGAGCGGGGGGGCCACAGAGACCCAGTACTTC	CASSPSGGATETQYF	TRBD2	TRBV7-2	TRBJ2-5	many